This T cell receptor beta chain stems from a study of blood T cell repertoires in COVID-19. Study background: COVID-19 samples collected from the United States, Italy and Spain covered acute and convalescent phases. T cells, B-cell-depleted T cells, or PBMCs provided the cDNA or gDNA that served as material.

Source study methods: Researchers report that nucleated cell counts were estimated from reference gene primer amplification. The data were produced by immunoSEQ multiplex PCR, yet TCRdb's version contains in-frame clones alone and is incomplete. D and trimming come from the DNA, and the V and J calls and clone size come from that table. This sample has just over 350,000 clones, with 70% to 90% found just once. Trimming pared 0 bases from V and 5 bases from J, leaving 13 bases between. Germline V gives CDR1 LGHNA, CDR2 YNFKEQ. The CDR3 contains 15 residues. This clonotype originated in a woman aged 60-70 years with COVID-19, enrolled during active disease. Sample: peripheral blood. The chain employs TRBV4-2 and TRBJ1-1, with D tentatively TRBD1 (6 bases). CDR3 coding DNA: TGTGCCAGCAGCCAAGATTTACAGCAGGGGACTGAAGCTTTCTTT. Amino acid sequence: CASSQDLQQGTEAFF.